This TCR beta chain was identified during a study of cytomegalovirus exposure and HLA in healthy donors. About the study: Earlier, roughly 120 million unique TCR beta sequences were recovered from around 190 million T cells by an analysis.

As for this clone: What it binds is not known.

This CDR3 spans 14 amino acids. V was cut by 7 bases and J by 5 bases, with 12 bases left in between. From germline, CDR1 is LNHDA and CDR2 SQIVND (reference sequence). The study ran its PCR with 60 Vbeta and 13 Jbeta primers. Per the original methods: In a later analysis, some 10 million of 65 million to 80 million unique beta chains occurred in at least two donors. The method was immunoSEQ multiplex PCR; TCRdb's version includes in-frame clones alone and lacks a portion of them. V, J and clone size were drawn from that table, and D and trimming were deduced from the DNA. There are some 180,000 clones in the sample; more than 75% occur only once, and around 2.3% lies in the top ten. Broader study findings: Exclusion applied to some V segments, including TRBV6-2 and TRBV6-3, as they were indistinguishable.

This TCR was recovered from a woman younger than 45 in good health and CMV-seropositive. The chain recombines TRBV19 with TRBJ2-6; D possibly corresponds to TRBD2 (5 bases). The sequenced sample was PBMCs. The CDR3 DNA reads as TGTGCCAGTACTTCGAGGGCGCGGGCCAACGTCCTGACTTTC. It codes for CASTSRARANVLTF.